The next 26 T cell receptor beta chains were all read from a single sample in a study of T cells in women clearing cervical HPV infection (dated by TCRdb to 2016 to 2018). Preparation of the library involved the immunoSEQ multiplex PCR assay. TCRdb provides this immuneACCESS table in a form limited to in-frame rearrangements. Some clones are lacking; in checked studies, under half of them reflect an unresolved V gene, and why the rest are absent is not known. For this sample, the table gives about 20,000 clones. The ten largest account for less than 6% of the sample. Sequenced sample: blood buffy coat. These receptors came from a woman aged 18 to 75 with a cervical HPV16 infection that either progressed to CIN3+ or cleared (not recorded which).

On this clone itself: The CDR3 extends 3 residues past the end of the read, so its final part is completed from the germline J gene. The genes are TRBV9 and TRBJ2-5, with TRBD2 as a possible D gene (6 bases). From germline, CDR1 is SGDLS and CDR2 YYNGEE. This CDR3 contains 15 residues. V was clipped by 4 bases and J by 4 bases, with 17 bases between them. Here the CDR3 reads CASSPGYSGAETQYF. CDR3 DNA, as far as it was read: TGTGCCAGCAGCCCCGGGTATAGCGGAGCAGAGACC.

A note on this clone: The read finishes 3 residues shy of the CDR3 end, and the germline J gene is used to complete it. V is TRBV6-1 and J is TRBJ1-1, with D perhaps matching TRBD1 (5 bases). Germline lookup yields CDR1 MNHNS and CDR2 SASEGT. The CDR3 runs to 14 residues. The V and J ends lost 2 bases and 4 bases respectively, with 11 bases between them. The CDR3 spells CASSERGVGTEAFF. CDR3 DNA, as far as it was read: TGTGCCAGCAGTGAACGGGGGGTTGGCACTGAA.

As concerns this clone: The CDR3 end is not reached by the read, which stops 3 residues before it; the germline J gene fills it in. V gene TRBV7-9 combines with J gene TRBJ2-2, with a weak D call TRBD1 (6 bases). Trimming left V 5 bases short and J 6 bases short, with 16 bases between. The CDR3 runs to 15 residues. The germline V gene has CDR1 SEHNR and CDR2 FQNEAQ (reference sequence). The sequenced CDR3 bases are TGTGCCAGCAGCGCCGGGACAATTGGGCCCGGGGAG. Encoded protein: CASSAGTIGPGE. The whole CDR3 sequence is CASSAGTIGPGELFF.

A note on this clone: The read terminates 3 residues before the CDR3 end, so the remaining end is supplied by the germline J gene. The gene calls are TRBV4-2 and TRBJ2-5, with D unresolved. V lost 0 bases to trimming and J lost 5 bases, with 7 bases between them. Germline V lookup: CDR1 LGHNA, CDR2 YNFKEQ. This CDR3 has 13 residues. The CDR3 spells CASSQDPRETQYF. The covered CDR3 bases are TGTGCCAGCAGCCAAGATCCTAGGGAGACC.

As concerns this clone: The read is 3 residues too short to cover the CDR3 end, so that end is filled in from the germline J gene. This sequence joins TRBV6-2 or TRBV6-3 and TRBJ2-3; 10 bases line up with TRBD2. The V segment lost 5 bases and the J segment 7 bases; nucleotides outside the gene matches: 9. This CDR3 contains 15 residues. Germline V gene data show CDR1 as MNHEY and CDR2 as SVGEGT. The sequenced part of the CDR3 DNA is TGTGCCAGCAGTCCCCAAGCGGGAGGGCCAAATACG. It translates to CASSPQAGGPNT. The entire CDR3 protein is CASSPQAGGPNTQYF.

In regard to this clone: The read falls 3 residues short of the CDR3 end, and the missing part is taken from the germline J gene. The chain has TRBV20-1 and TRBJ1-1; D is perhaps TRBD1 (5 bases). Germline CDR1 reads DFQATT; CDR2 reads SNEGSKA (reference sequence). Trimming stripped 4 bases from V and 5 bases from J, with 20 bases between. The CDR3 sequence is 15 residues long. The part of the CDR3 DNA that was read is TGCAGTGCTACTCCGCCTACAGGACGTGAGACTGAA. Its translation: CSATPPTGRETE. The CDR3 as a whole reads CSATPPTGRETEAFF.

On this clone itself: The read terminates 3 residues ahead of where the CDR3 ends, so the germline J gene completes it. The chain carries TRBV5-6 and TRBJ2-3; 10 bases map to TRBD1. From germline, CDR1 is SGHDT and CDR2 YYEEEE. This CDR3 has 15 amino acids. The CDR3 loop reads CASSLTGTGVETQYF. CDR3 DNA (partial): TGTGCCAGCAGCTTAACCGGGACAGGGGTAGAGACG.

Regarding this clone: The read gets to within 3 residues of the CDR3 end, and the germline J gene fills in the rest. The chain employs TRBV19 and TRBJ1-4, with 7 nucleotides matching TRBD1. The CDR3 is made up of 16 amino acids. Germline values: CDR1 LNHDA, CDR2 SQIVND (reference sequence). The CDR3 bases that were read are TGTGCCAGTAGTACATCAAGACAGGGAAGTCAGTCACCA. Its protein is CASSTSRQGSQSP. The whole CDR3 protein is CASSTSRQGSQSPLFF. Variable domain in full (rest from reference TRBV19 and TRBJ1-4): DGGITQSPKYLFRKEGQNVTLSCEQNLNHDAMYWYRQDPGQGLRLIYYSQIVNDFQKGDIAEGYSVSREKKESFPLTVTSAQKNPTAFYLCASSTSRQGSQSPLFFGSGTQLSVL.

Note on this clone: The DNA ends 3 residues before the CDR3 does, and the rest of the CDR3 is filled in from the germline J gene. V usage is TRBV7-9 and J usage is TRBJ1-3; tentatively, D is TRBD1 (5 bases). Between the trimmed V and J ends, which lost 3 bases and 0 bases, there was a span of 9 bases. The CDR3 has 15 amino acids. Germline assignment: CDR1 SEHNR and CDR2 FQNEAQ (reference sequence). CDR3 DNA (partial): TGTGCCAGCAGCTTGGGACTGATCTCTGGAAACACC. This sequence encodes CASSLGLISGNT. The entire CDR3 reads CASSLGLISGNTIYF.

In regard to this clone: The read ends 3 residues early relative to the CDR3; the germline J gene fills the gap. The chain carries TRBV19 and TRBJ2-1; 10 positions agree with TRBD2. Germline V gene sequence: CDR1 LNHDA, CDR2 SQIVND (reference sequence). V dropped 5 bases and J dropped 4; count of bases not matched to a gene: 5. The CDR3 totals 15 residues. CDR3 DNA (partial): TGTGCCAGTAGTCCTAGGACTAGCGGTTACAATGAG. Encoded protein: CASSPRTSGYNE. The full CDR3 reads CASSPRTSGYNEQFF.

Turning to this clone: The observed sequence ends 3 residues before the CDR3 terminus, with the missing tail filled in from the germline J gene. The chain uses TRBV5-1 and TRBJ2-1; D might be TRBD1 (5 bases). The CDR3 is 15 amino acids. The V gene lost 1 base and the J gene lost 0 bases, with 8 bases spanning the gap. Germline V gives CDR1 SGHRS, CDR2 YFSETQ. The DNA read from the CDR3 is TGCGCCAGCAGCTTGAACAGGCCCTCCTACAATGAG. Translating it yields CASSLNRPSYNE. The whole CDR3 sequence is CASSLNRPSYNEQFF.

A remark on this clone: The read comes to an end 3 residues before the CDR3 does, leaving the germline J gene to fill in the end. The chain joins TRBV23-1 to TRBJ1-3, with 8 bases lining up with TRBD1. TRBV23-1 is an ORF, with its function uncertain. CDR3 length equals 18 residues. After removal of 7 bases from V and 0 bases from J, the junction contained 14 bases not matched to a gene. The CDR3 bases that were read are TGCGCCAGCAAGGTCCGGACAGGGACGACCGACTCTGGAAACACC. It encodes CASKVRTGTTDSGNT. In full, the CDR3 is CASKVRTGTTDSGNTIYF.

As concerns this clone: The read stops 3 residues short of the end of the CDR3; the missing end is completed from the germline J gene. The J gene is TRBJ1-1, the V gene TRBV5-6; 10 bases are a match to TRBD1. Germline CDR1 and CDR2: SGHDT and YYEEEE. The CDR3 has 15 residues. V gave up 0 bases and J gave up 5 bases; unmatched junction bases: 4. The DNA read from the CDR3 is TGTGCCAGCAGCTTGGGACAGGGGGCTGGGACTGAA. Encoded protein: CASSLGQGAGTE. The whole CDR3 sequence is CASSLGQGAGTEAFF.

With regard to this clone: The read falls 3 residues short of the CDR3 end, and the missing part is taken from the germline J gene. The chain has TRBV7-9 and TRBJ2-3; D possibly corresponds to TRBD1 (5 bases). CDR3 length: 13 residues. Trimming stripped 5 bases from V and 6 bases from J, with 12 bases between. The germline V gene has CDR1 SEHNR and CDR2 FQNEAQ (reference sequence). Incomplete CDR3 DNA: TGTGCCAGCAGCCTAGGGGCACTCGATACG. Translating gives CASSLGALDT. The whole CDR3 protein reads CASSLGALDTQYF. The variable domain in full, completed from reference TRBV7-9 and TRBJ2-3, reads DTGVSQNPRHKITKRGQNVTFRCDPISEHNRLYWYRQTLGQGPEFLTYFQNEAQLEKSRLLSDRFSAERPKGSFSTLEIQRTEQGDSAMYLCASSLGALDTQYFGPGTRLTVL.

Remarks on this clone: The read is 3 residues too short to cover the CDR3 end, so that end is filled in from the germline J gene. This chain joins TRBV28 and TRBJ2-7, with TRBD1 as a possible D gene (6 bases). Germline values: CDR1 MDHEN, CDR2 SYDVKM. The CDR3 has 15 residues. V was pared by 6 bases and J by 0 bases, with 15 bases between. The CDR3 loop reads CASSRWTVSSYEQYF. The sequenced part of the CDR3 DNA is TGTGCCAGCAGCCGTTGGACAGTAAGCTCCTACGAG.

To note about this clone: The read ends 3 residues early relative to the CDR3; the germline J gene fills the gap. The J gene is TRBJ2-1, the V gene TRBV2, with 8 bases aligning to TRBD2. This CDR3 is built from 15 residues. After removal of 3 bases from V and 0 bases from J, the junction contained 1 base not matched to a gene. Germline CDR1 reads SNHLY; CDR2 reads FYNNEI. CDR3 residues: CASSESGSSYNEQFF. The CDR3 DNA, read in part, is TGTGCCAGCAGTGAGAGCGGGAGCTCCTACAATGAG. Supplemented by reference TRBV2 and TRBJ2-1, the full variable domain reads EPEVTQTPSHQVTQMGQEVILRCVPISNHLYFYWYRQILGQKVEFLVSFYNNEISEKSEIFDDQFSVERPDGSNFTLKIRSTKLEDSAMYFCASSESGSSYNEQFFGPGTRLTVL.

Measured by frequency, this clone is medium-sized. The CDR3 extends 3 residues past the end of the read, so its final part is completed from the germline J gene. The chain combines TRBV12-5 with TRBJ2-2, with a tentative D call TRBD1 (5 bases). Trimming shortened V by 0 bases and J by 3 bases, and 8 bases separated the two germline ends. The CDR3 is 15 residues long. Germline V gene data show CDR1 as LGHNT and CDR2 as FRNRAP. CDR3 DNA (partial): TGTGCTAGTGGTTTGGTAGGGGCAGACACCGGGGAG. Its translation is CASGLVGADTGE. The whole CDR3 region reads CASGLVGADTGELFF.

Note on this clone: The read halts 3 residues ahead of the CDR3 end, with the missing end drawn from the germline J gene. J is TRBJ1-5 and V is TRBV19; TRBD1 is a possible D gene (5 bases). The CDR3 is 13 residues long. CDR1 LNHDA and CDR2 SQIVND come from the germline V gene (reference sequence). V was clipped by 10 bases and J by 3 bases, with 13 bases between them. Partial CDR3 DNA: TGTGCCACCCTACCAGGGTTCAATCAGCCC. Residues: CATLPGFNQP. From start to end, the CDR3 is CATLPGFNQPQHF.

As for this clone: The read finishes 3 residues shy of the CDR3 end, and the germline J gene is used to complete it. This chain joins TRBV20-1 and TRBJ2-2; 11 nucleotides align to TRBD2. The germline V gene has CDR1 DFQATT and CDR2 SNEGSKA (reference sequence). Trimming at V came to 0 bases and at J to 0 bases, leaving 3 bases not matched to a gene. CDR3 size: 17 residues. The sequenced CDR3 bases are TGCAGTGCTAGAGATGTGACTAGCGGGACGAACACCGGGGAG. Encoded protein: CSARDVTSGTNTGE. The full CDR3 reads CSARDVTSGTNTGELFF.

Details on this clone: Read sequence stops 3 residues before the CDR3 end, and the germline J gene provides the missing end. The rearrangement uses TRBV5-1 and TRBJ1-2; D gene uncertain. V was shortened by 0 bases and J by 6 bases, with 9 bases between the two germline ends. From germline, CDR1 is SGHRS and CDR2 YFSETQ. The CDR3 loop spans 13 amino acids. CDR3 region: CASSLDLLDGYTF. Incomplete CDR3 DNA: TGCGCCAGCAGCTTGGATCTACTCGATGGC.

Comment on this clone: The missing CDR3 end, 3 residues past where the read stops, is filled in from the germline J gene. The V gene is TRBV12-3 or TRBV12-4, the J gene TRBJ1-2; TRBD1 might be the D (5 bases). There are 14 residues in the CDR3. Trimming left V 7 bases short and J 4 bases short, with 16 bases between. The CDR3 sequence is CASTPSRVSYGYTF. The covered CDR3 bases are TGTGCCAGCACCCCCTCCAGGGTTAGCTATGGC.

Regarding this clone: The CDR3 extends 3 residues past the end of the read, so its final part is completed from the germline J gene. This chain joins TRBV11-2 and TRBJ2-1; tentatively, D is TRBD2 (5 bases). V was cut by 0 bases and J by 8 bases, with 8 bases left in between. Germline CDR1 SGHAT, CDR2 FQNNGV. CDR3 length: 13 residues. This CDR3 is CASSLDLRDEQFF. The CDR3 bases that were read are TGTGCCAGCAGCTTAGATCTGAGGGATGAG.

Comment on this clone: The read ends 3 residues shy of where the CDR3 ends; the end is completed using the germline J gene. The chain uses TRBV18 and TRBJ2-7, with 15 bases aligning to TRBD2. The CDR3 loop spans 15 amino acids. Germline V lookup: CDR1 KGHSH, CDR2 LQKENI. V shed 6 bases, J shed 5 bases, and the junction held 5 bases outside the gene matches. Partial CDR3 DNA: TGTGCCAGCTCGCCCGGGACTAGCGGGAGGAACGAG. Translation: CASSPGTSGRNE. The full CDR3 reads CASSPGTSGRNEQYF.

Comment on this clone: With the read ending 3 residues before the CDR3 end, the germline J gene is used to fill in that end. This sample also contains other DNA sequences that code for the same CDR3. This chain connects TRBV18 to TRBJ2-7; 7 bases are shared with TRBD1. The CDR3 spans 16 residues. From germline, CDR1 is KGHSH and CDR2 LQKENI. V trimming: 0 bases; J trimming: 3 bases; junction bases outside the gene matches: 8. The DNA read from the CDR3 is TGTGCCAGCTCACCACCAACAGGGGCAGGGAGCTACGAG. Its protein is CASSPPTGAGSYE. The CDR3 in full is CASSPPTGAGSYEQYF.

Comment on this clone: The read ends 3 residues before the CDR3 terminus; that terminus is restored from the germline J gene. This chain connects TRBV13 to TRBJ1-2, with a possible D match to TRBD1 (6 bases). CDR3 length equals 14 residues. Germline V gives CDR1 PRHDT, CDR2 FYEKMQ (reference sequence). CDR3 protein: CASSLVGGGPGYTF. CDR3 bases read: TGTGCCAGCAGCCTCGTAGGGGGTGGTCCGGGC.

Remarks on this clone: The read stops 3 residues short of the end of the CDR3; the missing end is completed from the germline J gene. The genes are TRBV20-1 and TRBJ2-5; TRBD2 matches 11 bases. V shed 3 bases, J shed 2 bases, and the junction held 11 bases outside the gene matches. Germline V CDR1 and CDR2: DFQATT, SNEGSKA (reference sequence). There are 17 residues in the CDR3. The CDR3 here is CSASWTSGPAIQETQYF. The part of the CDR3 DNA that was read is TGCAGTGCTAGTTGGACTAGCGGGCCTGCAATTCAAGAGACC.